The rows below give T cell receptor beta chains drawn from one sample of a study of shared clonotypes between healthy human individuals. TCRdb keeps only in-frame clones here, not all; method: immunoSEQ multiplex PCR. The table shows about 2 million clones, with about 95% occurring only once. Sequences were obtained from naive CD4+ T cells sorted from blood. All receptors derive from a man aged 18-30 years in good health. Each CDR3 is given with its conserved first and last residue. Each record gives: J gene, clone size, V gene, D gene, CDR3 DNA, CDR3 protein. The D gene is left open where the match is weak. Only some rows state a clone size, as once, few, many or a class for expanded clones.

TRBJ2-3 NA TRBV28 TRBD1 TGTGCCAGCATCACAGACAGGGGATCGAGCACAGATACGCAGTATTTT CASITDRGSSTDTQYF
TRBJ2-5 NA TRBV19 NA TGTGCCAGTAGTCTGGGGGGCCGGGAGACCCAGTACTTC CASSLGGRETQYF
TRBJ1-6 NA TRBV4-1 TRBD1 TGCGCCAGCAGCCAAGAAACAGGGGGCGCCAAGAATTCACCCCTCCACTTT CASSQETGGAKNSPLHF
TRBJ1-6 NA TRBV11-2 NA TGTGCCAGCAGCTTAGGTCAGGGTGGATCACCCCTCCACTTT CASSLGQGGSPLHF
TRBJ1-2 NA TRBV6-5 TRBD1 TGTGCCAGCAGCCCGACAGGGAACTATGGCTACACCTTC CASSPTGNYGYTF
TRBJ1-3 NA TRBV29-1 NA TGCAGCGGTGAATCGGAAAACACCATATATTTT CSGESENTIYF
TRBJ2-4 NA TRBV18 NA TGTGCCAGCTCCCCCTCAGGGATAGAGGGCATTCAGTACTTC CASSPSGIEGIQYF
TRBJ1-2 NA TRBV27 TRBD1 TGTGCCACCGCCATGACAGGGGGCTGGAGCTATGGCTACACCTTC CATAMTGGWSYGYTF
TRBJ2-1 NA TRBV5-1 NA TGCGCCAGCAGCTTGGCTGGGACCAACGAGCAGTTCTTC CASSLAGTNEQFF
TRBJ2-7 NA TRBV5-4 TRBD1 TGTGCCAGCAGCTTGACAGGGGGCGCCGAGCAGTACTTC CASSLTGGAEQYF
TRBJ2-3 NA TRBV25-1 NA TGTGCCAGCAGTGAATATCTTGTAGCCGCAAGCACAGATACGCAGTATTTT CASSEYLVAASTDTQYF
TRBJ1-2 once TRBV30 NA TGTGCCTGGAGTGCGGCAGGGGCAGGCTACACCTTC CAWSAAGAGYTF
TRBJ2-1 NA TRBV5-6 TRBD1 TGTGCCAGCAGCTCCCGGGACAGGAGCTCCTACAATGAGCAGTTCTTC CASSSRDRSSYNEQFF
TRBJ2-5 NA TRBV6-1 NA TGTGCCAGCAGTGCCCGACCCACCCTTGACACCCAGTACTTC CASSARPTLDTQYF
TRBJ1-1 once TRBV18 NA TGTGCCAGCTCACCACAGGCGGGGGGCACTGAAGCTTTCTTT CASSPQAGGTEAFF
TRBJ2-7 NA TRBV23-1 TRBD2 TGCGCCAGCAGTCGCCCGGGACTAGCTTTCTACGAGCAGTACTTC CASSRPGLAFYEQYF
TRBJ1-4 NA TRBV4-1 NA TGCGCCAGCAGCCAAGAGAGGGGTGGAGTTGAAAAACTGTTTTTT CASSQERGGVEKLFF
TRBJ2-3 once TRBV18 NA TGTGCCAGCTCACCCAGCGAAGGAGGTACGCAGTATTTT CASSPSEGGTQYF
TRBJ2-1 NA TRBV5-1 TRBD2 TGCGCCAGCAGCCTTTTAGCGGGGCGGGAGCAGTTCTTC CASSLLAGREQFF
TRBJ2-2 NA TRBV9 TRBD1 TGTGCCAGCAGCGTAAACTCAGGGGGAACGACCGGGGAGCTGTTTTTT CASSVNSGGTTGELFF
TRBJ2-7 NA TRBV19 NA TGTGCCAGTAGTAGACCGGGCCAGGCCCCGGACGAGCAGTACTTC CASSRPGQAPDEQYF
TRBJ1-5 NA TRBV15 NA TGTGCCACCAGCAGGAAGATGGGAGAAGCCAATCAGCCCCAGCATTTT CATSRKMGEANQPQHF
TRBJ2-3 NA TRBV6-1 TRBD2 TGTGCCAGCAGTGAAGCTACTAAACTTTTGGGACTAGCGGCAGATACGCAGTATTTT CASSEATKLLGLAADTQYF
TRBJ1-6 NA TRBV19 TRBD1 TGTGCCAGTAGCCCCGCCGGGACAGGGGGGCCACCCCTCCACTTT CASSPAGTGGPPLHF
TRBJ1-6 NA TRBV2 NA TGTGCCAGCAGTGCACGGGGGGGCGGTTCGGCCCTCCACTTT CASSARGGGSALHF
TRBJ2-1 NA TRBV4-3 NA TGCGCCAGCAGCCAAGATCCCCAGGTTCCCAATGAGCAGTTCTTC CASSQDPQVPNEQFF
TRBJ2-1 once TRBV2 NA TGTGCCAGTGGACTTCTGAATGAGCAGTTCTTC CASGLLNEQFF
TRBJ2-2 NA TRBV30 NA TGTGCCTGGAGCAACGGGGCAGGGACGATCACCGGGGAGCTGTTTTTT CAWSNGAGTITGELFF
TRBJ1-2 NA TRBV7-9 NA TGTGCCAGCAGCTTAGGGGGCCTCTATGGCTACACCTTC CASSLGGLYGYTF
TRBJ2-2 NA TRBV18 NA TGTGCCAGCTCACCAACCCAAACGAACACCGGGGAGCTGTTTTTT CASSPTQTNTGELFF
TRBJ2-7 NA TRBV6-5 NA TGTGCCAGCAGCGTATTGACAGGCAGCTCCTACGAGCAGTACTTC CASSVLTGSSYEQYF
TRBJ2-2 NA TRBV4-1 NA TGCGCCAGCAGCCGTTCTTCTGTGGCGGGCACCGGGGAGCTGTTTTTT CASSRSSVAGTGELFF
TRBJ2-1 NA TRBV7-8 TRBD2 TGTGCCAGCAGCTTATTCCATAGCGGGGCCTCCTACAATGAGCAGTTCTTC CASSLFHSGASYNEQFF
TRBJ1-5 NA TRBV4-1 TRBD1 TGCGCCAGCAGCCAAGGACAGGGAGGGCAGCCCCAGCATTTT CASSQGQGGQPQHF
TRBJ2-7 NA TRBV11-2 NA TGTGCCAGCAGCGCGGAAATATCCTCCTACGAGCAGTACTTC CASSAEISSYEQYF
TRBJ2-5 NA TRBV20-1 NA TGCAGTGCTAGCGCTGTGGAGACCCAGTACTTC CSASAVETQYF
TRBJ2-1 NA TRBV7-7 NA TGTGCTAGCAGCTTGAGTGTCTCCTACAATGAGCAGTTCTTC CASSLSVSYNEQFF
TRBJ1-1 NA TRBV7-9 TRBD1 TGTGCCAGCAGGGACAGGGGAATGAACACTGAAGCTTTCTTT CASRDRGMNTEAFF
TRBJ1-1 NA TRBV30 NA TGTGCCTGGAGTGCCCTTATCTGGGACACGAACACTGAAGCTTTCTTT CAWSALIWDTNTEAFF
TRBJ1-4 NA TRBV5-1 NA TGCGCCAGCAGCTTGGCCGGGTTCTCTAATGAAAAACTGTTTTTT CASSLAGFSNEKLFF
TRBJ2-3 NA TRBV5-1 TRBD2 TGCGCCAGCCTCGGACTAGCGGGAGGGAGAGATACGCAGTATTTT CASLGLAGGRDTQYF
TRBJ2-7 NA TRBV6-5 TRBD1 TGTGCCAGCAGTTACTCCGGGACAGGCCCCTACGAGCAGTACTTC CASSYSGTGPYEQYF
TRBJ2-7 NA TRBV28 TRBD1 TGTGCCAGCAGTTCCCGGACAGGTATCCACGAGCAGTACTTC CASSSRTGIHEQYF
TRBJ1-5 NA TRBV9 TRBD1 TGTGCCGTTCAAGCCGCCGGGACAGGGTTCCAGCCCCAGCATTTT CAVQAAGTGFQPQHF
TRBJ1-1 once TRBV5-4 TRBD1 TGTGCCAGCAGATCAAAGGACAGGCTGAACACTGAAGCTTTCTTT CASRSKDRLNTEAFF
TRBJ1-1 NA TRBV5-1 TRBD1 TGCGCCAGCAGATCAGGGGGCCCTAACACTGAAGCTTTCTTT CASRSGGPNTEAFF
TRBJ2-7 NA TRBV28 TRBD1 TGTGCCAGCAGTTTCGATCTGGCAGGGGGCGGGTACGAGCAGTACTTC CASSFDLAGGGYEQYF
TRBJ1-1 NA TRBV10-1 TRBD1 TGCGCCAGCAGTCCTAGGACAGGGGAGGGGACTGAAGCTTTCTTT CASSPRTGEGTEAFF
TRBJ2-3 NA TRBV30 NA TGTGCCTGGAGGTCGGCGGGGAGCACAGATACGCAGTATTTT CAWRSAGSTDTQYF
TRBJ2-3 NA TRBV7-2 TRBD1 TGTGCCAGCAGCCCAGAGGGGGCGAAGGGGGAGACGCAGTATTTT CASSPEGAKGETQYF
TRBJ2-5 NA TRBV7-2 TRBD2 TGTGCCAGCAGCCCGCGGACTAGCGGGGGTTGGACCCAGTACTTC CASSPRTSGGWTQYF
TRBJ1-3 once TRBV6-1 NA TGTGCCAGCAGTTCGTCCTTCGGGGCTGGAAACACCATATATTTT CASSSSFGAGNTIYF
TRBJ1-6 NA TRBV10-2 NA TGCGCCAGCAGTGAGCAGGGATTTAATTCACCCCTCCACTTT CASSEQGFNSPLHF
TRBJ2-1 NA TRBV7-7 NA TGTGCTAGCAGCGCTACTGGTAACAATGAGCAGTTCTTC CASSATGNNEQFF
TRBJ2-3 once TRBV6-5 NA TGTGCCAGCAGGGACGACTCAGATACGCAGTATTTT CASRDDSDTQYF
TRBJ1-4 NA TRBV27 NA TGTGCCAGCAGTCGGGGGAGTTTAGCTAATGAAAAACTGTTTTTT CASSRGSLANEKLFF
TRBJ1-3 NA TRBV10-3 NA TGTGCCATCAGTGAGTCGTCAGGGGCTGGGGACACCATATATTTT CAISESSGAGDTIYF
TRBJ1-6 NA TRBV6-1 TRBD1 TGTGCCAGCAGTGCTGACAGGGATTCCTATAATTCACCCCTCCACTTT CASSADRDSYNSPLHF
TRBJ2-6 NA TRBV11-2 NA TGTGCCAGCACTGGGGCCAACGTCCTGACTTTC CASTGANVLTF